The 22 T cell receptor beta chains given below trace back to one sample, sequenced in a study of cytomegalovirus exposure and HLA in healthy donors. Generated by immunoSEQ multiplex PCR, the TCRdb table keeps only in-frame clones and is missing some. The sample consists of under 350,000 clones, around 85% of them appearing once. The sample taken for sequencing was PBMCs. Receptors were obtained from a woman aged 18-29 years in good health and CMV-seronegative.

The gene calls are TRBV4-1 and TRBJ1-5; TRBD1 might be the D (6 bases). CDR1 and CDR2 (germline): MGHRA, YSYEKL. Trimming stripped 1 base from V and 0 bases from J, with 10 bases between. This CDR3 has 16 residues. The CDR3: CASSQGTADSNQPQHF. CDR3 DNA: TGCGCCAGCAGCCAAGGGACAGCCGATAGCAATCAGCCCCAGCATTTT.

This chain uses TRBV30 with TRBJ2-1, with 7 positions matching TRBD2. The CDR3 runs to 15 residues. Germline V gene sequence: CDR1 GTSNPN, CDR2 SVGIG (reference sequence). With V trimmed by 0 bases and J by 4 bases, 6 bases remained unmatched. CDR3 bases: TGTGCCTGGAGTGTCAATAGCGGGTCTTACAATGAGCAGTTCTTC. It translates to CAWSVNSGSYNEQFF. The full variable domain, rest sourced from reference TRBV30 and TRBJ2-1, is SQTIHQWPATLVQPVGSPLSLECTVEGTSNPNLYWYRQAAGRGLQLLFYSVGIGQISSEVPQNLSASRPQDRQFILSSKKLLLSDSGFYLCAWSVNSGSYNEQFFGPGTRLTVL.

The chain's CDR3 is CASSMRGDRGRRTQPQHF. The CDR3 coding sequence is TGTGCCAGTAGTATGAGGGGAGACAGGGGGCGCCGAACTCAGCCCCAGCATTTT. The chain employs TRBV19 and TRBJ1-5; 10 bases are a match to TRBD1. Germline V gene lookup returns CDR1 LNHDA and CDR2 SQIVND (reference sequence). With V trimmed by 3 bases and J by 6 bases, 14 bases remained unmatched. The CDR3 contains 18 residues.

This rearrangement joins TRBV5-6 to TRBJ2-7; TRBD2 matches 10 bases. Trimming at V came to 3 bases and at J to 3 bases, leaving 12 bases not matched to a gene. CDR3 length equals 17 residues. Germline CDR1 is SGHDT and CDR2 is YYEEEE. The CDR3 bases are TGTGCCAGCAGCTCGCGACTAGCGGGCCTGTCGATCTACGAGCAGTACTTC. Its protein is CASSSRLAGLSIYEQYF. The entire variable domain, with the rest obtained from reference TRBV5-6 and TRBJ2-7, is as follows: DAGVTQSPTHLIKTRGQQVTLRCSPKSGHDTVSWYQQALGQGPQFIFQYYEEEERQRGNFPDRFSGHQFPNYSSELNVNALLLGDSALYLCASSSRLAGLSIYEQYFGPGTRLTVT.

The chain couples TRBV25-1 to TRBJ1-5; 9 positions match TRBD1. The V gene end was trimmed by 5 bases and the J gene end by 9 bases; junction bases not matched to a gene: 11. There are 15 residues in the CDR3. Germline assignment: CDR1 MGHDK and CDR2 SYGVNS. DNA of the CDR3: TGTGCCAGCAGTAGGGACAGGGATAGCAACTGGCCCCAGCATTTT. Protein product: CASSRDRDSNWPQHF.

V gene TRBV5-1 combines with J gene TRBJ1-1; maybe TRBD1 (5 bases). The CDR3 loop spans 16 amino acids. V was cut by 0 bases and J by 1 base, with 13 bases left in between. Germline V CDR1 and CDR2: SGHRS, YFSETQ. The CDR3 nucleotides are TGCGCCAGCAGCTTGGTTGGGGCGGGAGGGAACACTGAAGCTTTCTTT. Translating it yields CASSLVGAGGNTEAFF.

This chain joins TRBV4-1 and TRBJ2-7; D may be TRBD1 (6 bases). Deletions cut 5 bases from V and 3 bases from J, with 11 bases between. The CDR3 consists of 13 residues. In germline, CDR1 is MGHRA, CDR2 YSYEKL. DNA for the CDR3: TGCGCCAGCAGCTCATGGACAGACTACGAGCAGTACTTC. Protein product: CASSSWTDYEQYF.

This rearrangement joins TRBV7-2 to TRBJ1-2; D is unresolved. Between the trimmed V and J ends, which lost 3 bases and 5 bases, there was a span of 4 bases. CDR1 and CDR2 (germline): SGHTA, FQGNSA. The CDR3 has 11 amino acids. The CDR3 loop is CASSFRYGYTF. For the CDR3, the DNA is TGTGCCAGCAGCTTCAGATATGGCTACACCTTC.

This chain uses TRBV6-5 with TRBJ2-1; D possibly corresponds to TRBD2 (6 bases). V was cut by 4 bases and J by 0 bases, with 7 bases left in between. The CDR3 covers 14 residues. From germline, CDR1 is MNHEY and CDR2 SVGAGI. This CDR3 is CASSFSGSYNEQFF. As DNA, the CDR3 is TGTGCCAGCAGTTTTAGCGGCTCCTACAATGAGCAGTTCTTC.

J is TRBJ2-2 and V is TRBV7-9, with D tentatively TRBD1 (6 bases). The CDR3 is 14 residues long. Per the germline V gene, CDR1 is SEHNR and CDR2 is FQNEAQ (reference sequence). V lost 7 bases to trimming and J lost 3 bases, with 12 bases between them. Written as DNA, the CDR3 is TGTGCCAGCAACTCCAACAGGGACACCGGGGAGCTGTTTTTT. Its protein product is CASNSNRDTGELFF.

The chain links TRBV19 to TRBJ2-7; TRBD2 aligns across 8 bases. The CDR3 runs to 13 residues. Germline trimming cut 8 bases from V and 3 bases from J; bases unmatched to any gene: 6. CDR1 and CDR2 from the germline V gene are LNHDA and SQIVND (reference sequence). The CDR3 bases are TGTGCCAGTGGCCTAGCGGGTGACTACGAGCAGTACTTC. Its translation is CASGLAGDYEQYF.

CDR3 amino acids: CSAILAGGLKNLGDEQFF. The CDR3 DNA reads as TGCAGCGCCATTCTAGCGGGAGGGCTGAAAAACCTGGGCGATGAGCAGTTCTTC. This chain joins TRBV29-1 and TRBJ2-1, with 12 bases lining up with TRBD2. CDR1 is SQVTM and CDR2 is ANQGSEA in the germline V gene. J was trimmed by 8 bases and V by 7 bases; bases with no gene match: 21. This CDR3 has 18 residues.

This rearrangement joins TRBV21-1 to TRBJ2-7; TRBD2 was called by the table and not checked on the DNA. TRBV21-1 is a documented pseudogene. The CDR3 is 11 residues long. CDR3 region: CASSETSGKYF. Here the CDR3 DNA reads TGTGCCAGCAGCGAAACTAGCGGGAAGTACTTC.

The chain recombines TRBV29-1 with TRBJ2-7; D possibly corresponds to TRBD2 (5 bases). The CDR3 is 13 amino acids. V gave up 7 bases and J gave up 1 base, with 14 bases separating them. Germline CDR1 and CDR2: SQVTM and ANQGSEA. CDR3 region: CSGSFGISYEQYF. Here the CDR3 DNA reads TGCAGCGGGTCCTTCGGGATTTCCTACGAGCAGTACTTC.

The chain recombines TRBV4-1 with TRBJ2-7; D remains unclear. The CDR3 sequence is 14 residues long. V shed 2 bases and J shed 2 bases, with 10 bases lying between them. Germline lookup yields CDR1 MGHRA and CDR2 YSYEKL. The CDR3 protein is CASSQRLSAYEQYF. CDR3 sequence (DNA): TGCGCCAGCAGCCAACGCCTTAGTGCCTACGAGCAGTACTTC.

The genes are TRBV4-1 and TRBJ1-1, with 8 positions matching TRBD1. Germline CDR1 is MGHRA and CDR2 is YSYEKL. The CDR3 is made up of 13 amino acids. V lost 7 bases, J lost 4 bases, and 5 bases stayed unmatched. DNA of the CDR3: TGCGCCAGCACTCTACAGGGGGGCACTGAAGCTTTCTTT. Residues: CASTLQGGTEAFF.

This clone was picked up one time. The chain has TRBV27 and TRBJ2-7; perhaps TRBD1 as D (7 bases). The ends were cut back, 4 bases at V and 2 bases at J, with 12 bases in the middle. Germline V CDR1 and CDR2: MNHEY, SMNVEV (reference sequence). This CDR3 contains 14 residues. The CDR3 region is CASSWRGRTYEQYF. In DNA form, the CDR3 reads TGTGCCAGCAGTTGGAGGGGGCGCACCTACGAGCAGTACTTC.

V is TRBV5-4 and J is TRBJ1-1; D is perhaps TRBD1 (6 bases). V gave up 0 bases and J gave up 3 bases, with 12 bases separating them. This CDR3 spans 15 amino acids. Per the germline V gene, CDR1 is SGHNT and CDR2 is YYREEE (reference sequence). The CDR3 reads CASSLGTVEHTEAFF. The CDR3 DNA sequence: TGTGCCAGCAGCTTGGGGACAGTGGAGCACACTGAAGCTTTCTTT.

The gene calls are TRBV29-1 and TRBJ2-5; TRBD1 matches 9 bases. The CDR3 is 17 residues long. The V and J ends lost 2 bases and 5 bases, in that order; junction bases with no gene match: 15. Per the germline V gene, CDR1 is SQVTM and CDR2 is ANQGSEA. CDR3 loop: CSVESLTRTGVYETQYF. In DNA, the CDR3 is TGCAGCGTTGAATCTTTGACCCGGACAGGGGTCTACGAGACCCAGTACTTC.

This clone was seen just once. The chain recombines TRBV5-1 with TRBJ2-5; 10 bases are shared with TRBD2. Germline V CDR1 and CDR2: SGHRS, YFSETQ. This CDR3 has 15 amino acids. J lost 5 bases, V lost 1 base, and 5 bases had no gene match. The CDR3 sequence: CASSLSGTSAETQYF. Here the CDR3 DNA reads TGCGCCAGCAGCTTGTCTGGGACTAGCGCCGAGACCCAGTACTTC.

This CDR3 is CAWSPGQGFMETQYF. Here the CDR3 DNA reads TGTGCCTGGAGTCCGGGACAGGGATTCATGGAGACCCAGTACTTC. This sequence joins TRBV30 and TRBJ2-5; 9 bases map to TRBD1. Germline-derived CDR1 and CDR2 are GTSNPN and SVGIG (reference sequence). After removal of 2 bases from V and 5 bases from J, the junction contained 9 bases not matched to a gene. The CDR3 spans 15 residues.

J is TRBJ1-1 and V is TRBV15, with TRBD1 matching 7 bases. The germline CDR1 and CDR2 sequences are LNHNV and YYDKDF (reference sequence). The CDR3 has 14 residues. Unmatched junction bases numbered 9, after V lost 0 bases and J lost 11 bases. CDR3 sequence: CATSRDRTPRGAFF. The CDR3, as DNA: TGTGCCACCAGCAGAGACCGGACGCCCAGGGGGGCTTTCTTT.